These T cell receptor beta chains were read from a single sample in a study of shared clonotypes between healthy human individuals. Clones were sequenced by immunoSEQ multiplex PCR, and TCRdb holds only the in-frame ones, with some missing. The table lists 2 million to 2.5 million clones, around 95% of them singletons. Sequencing input: naive CD4+ T cells sorted from blood. These receptors came from a man between 18 and 35 years old in good health. Each CDR3 is given with its conserved first and last residue. The order of the fields is D gene, CDR3 length, J gene, clone size, V gene, CDR3 DNA, CDR3 protein. The D gene is left open where the match is weak. Rows give clone size only sometimes, using once, few, many, or a class for an expanded clone.

>TRBD2|19|TRBJ2-7|-|TRBV5-4
TGTGCCAGCAGCCCCGCCCCACTAGCGGGGGGGCCCTCCCCCTACGAGCAGTACTTC
CASSPAPLAGGPSPYEQYF
>-|14|TRBJ2-7|-|TRBV2
TGTGCCAGCAGCGGAGACAGGTACTCCTACGAGCAGTACTTC
CASSGDRYSYEQYF
>-|13|TRBJ2-5|-|TRBV7-3
TGTGCCAGCAGCTTAAACGAGGGGGAGACCCAGTACTTC
CASSLNEGETQYF
>-|12|TRBJ2-7|-|TRBV2
TGTGCCAGCAGTTTGCTCACCTACGAGCAGTACTTC
CASSLLTYEQYF
>-|14|TRBJ2-7|-|TRBV30
TGTGCCTGGAGTGTGGGTATTCTCTCCTACGAGCAGTACTTC
CAWSVGILSYEQYF
>-|15|TRBJ2-3|once|TRBV11-2
TGTGCCAGCAGCTTCCAGACAGGTAGCACAGATACGCAGTATTTT
CASSFQTGSTDTQYF
>-|16|TRBJ2-5|-|TRBV6-6
TGTGCCAGCAGTTATTGGCAAGGGATCCGGGGGGAGACCCAGTACTTC
CASSYWQGIRGETQYF
>TRBD1|14|TRBJ1-2|-|TRBV5-1
TGCGCCAGCAGCTTGGACAGGGGCTCGGATGGCTACACCTTC
CASSLDRGSDGYTF
>-|14|TRBJ1-1|-|TRBV5-1
TGCGCCAGCAGCTTCACAGCTTCGAACACTGAAGCTTTCTTT
CASSFTASNTEAFF
>-|16|TRBJ1-6|-|TRBV5-5
TGTGCCAGCAGCGCGCTAATTAGGGTGGGAGGATCACCCCTCCACTTT
CASSALIRVGGSPLHF
>-|15|TRBJ1-6|few|TRBV28
TGTGCCAGCAGTCAAGTGGACAGATATAATTCACCCCTCCACTTT
CASSQVDRYNSPLHF
>-|12|TRBJ1-2|-|TRBV6-6
TGTGCCAGCAGTTACCTAGGGAATGGCTACACCTTC
CASSYLGNGYTF
>-|12|TRBJ1-5|-|TRBV28
TGTGCCAGCAGTTTGGGTAATCAGCCCCAGCATTTT
CASSLGNQPQHF
>TRBD2|18|TRBJ2-4|once|TRBV10-2
TGCGCCAGCAGGGGACTAGCGGGATTTTTTATGGCCAAAAACATTCAGTACTTC
CASRGLAGFFMAKNIQYF
>TRBD1|15|TRBJ1-4|-|TRBV30
TGTGCCTGGAGTGTACAGACAGGGAGGGGAGAAAAACTGTTTTTT
CAWSVQTGRGEKLFF
>-|14|TRBJ1-2|-|TRBV28
TGTGCCAGCAGGCCCTGGGGGAACGCCTACGGCTACACCTTC
CASRPWGNAYGYTF
>-|15|TRBJ2-7|-|TRBV5-1
TGCGCCAGCAGCTTGGGATCAGCTGGGAAATACGAGCAGTACTTC
CASSLGSAGKYEQYF
>TRBD1|18|TRBJ2-7|-|TRBV4-2
TGTGCCAGCAGCCAAGAAGTTACAGGGGGCCCCGGAGGGGGTGAGCAGTACTTC
CASSQEVTGGPGGGEQYF
>-|13|TRBJ1-2|few|TRBV30
TGTGCCTGGCTAGACAGCCCGTACTATGGCTACACCTTC
CAWLDSPYYGYTF
>-|12|TRBJ1-1|-|TRBV28
TGTGCCAGCAGTTTGGCGCGATCGGAAGCTTTCTTT
CASSLARSEAFF
>-|16|TRBJ2-7|-|TRBV6-6
TGTGCCAGCAGTTACCGGTCATCCGGGGTTCCCTACGAGCAGTACTTC
CASSYRSSGVPYEQYF
>-|13|TRBJ1-5|-|TRBV11-2
TGTGCCAGCAGCCGCAATTTGAATCAGCCCCAGCATTTT
CASSRNLNQPQHF
>TRBD1|15|TRBJ2-5|-|TRBV29-1
TGCAGCGTTGATCCGGGACAGGGGTACCAAGAGACCCAGTACTTC
CSVDPGQGYQETQYF
>TRBD2|17|TRBJ2-7|-|TRBV27
TGTGCCAGCAGGGGACTAGCGGGAGCCCGGACGTCCTACGAGCAGTACTTC
CASRGLAGARTSYEQYF
>-|15|TRBJ2-2|-|TRBV7-8
TGTGCCAGCAGCTTAGTGTTGAATACGGCCGGGGAGCTGTTTTTT
CASSLVLNTAGELFF
>TRBD1|13|TRBJ2-7|-|TRBV9
TGTGCCAGCGGACAGGGGGGATCCTACGAGCAGTACTTC
CASGQGGSYEQYF
>-|15|TRBJ1-3|-|TRBV30
TGTGCCTGGAGTGTACAGGGCACCTCTGGAAACACCATATATTTT
CAWSVQGTSGNTIYF
>-|13|TRBJ2-5|-|TRBV11-2
TGTGCCAGCAGCTTAGGGCTGAAAGAGACCCAGTACTTC
CASSLGLKETQYF
>-|12|TRBJ1-4|-|TRBV30
TGTGCCTGGAGTGCGCGGAATGAAAAACTGTTTTTT
CAWSARNEKLFF
>-|13|TRBJ2-7|-|TRBV18
TGTGCCAGCTCACGGCAGGGCCTCTACGAGCAGTACTTC
CASSRQGLYEQYF
>-|15|TRBJ1-3|-|TRBV10-2
TGCGCCAGCAGTGAAAGGGATGCCTCTGGAAACACCATATATTTT
CASSERDASGNTIYF
>-|15|TRBJ2-4|-|TRBV28
TGTGCCAGCAGTCCGGGACAACTAGCCAAAAACATTCAGTACTTC
CASSPGQLAKNIQYF
>-|14|TRBJ1-1|-|TRBV19
TGTGCCAGTAGCCCCTGGGAGCAGGGCACTGAAGCTTTCTTT
CASSPWEQGTEAFF
>-|14|TRBJ2-3|-|TRBV6-1
TGTGCCAGCGAGGGGGGGGCCATAACAGATACGCAGTATTTT
CASEGGAITDTQYF
>TRBD2|15|TRBJ2-5|-|TRBV9
TGTGCCAGCAGCGCAGGGACTAGCCCCAAAGAGACCCAGTACTTC
CASSAGTSPKETQYF
>-|18|TRBJ1-3|-|TRBV25-1
TGTGCCAGCAGTGAATACCAGCTCATCTCCCCCTCTGGAAACACCATATATTTT
CASSEYQLISPSGNTIYF
>-|16|TRBJ2-7|-|TRBV19
TGTGCCAGTAGTATACCGACGGGGGCGGGAAACTACGAGCAGTACTTC
CASSIPTGAGNYEQYF
>TRBD1|14|TRBJ2-7|-|TRBV18
TGTGCCAGCTCACGTCGGACAGGGGCCTACGAGCAGTACTTC
CASSRRTGAYEQYF
>-|17|TRBJ2-5|-|TRBV18
TGTGCCAGCTCCCCTGTCGTAGGACAGCAATCCCAAGAGACCCAGTACTTC
CASSPVVGQQSQETQYF
>-|14|TRBJ1-5|-|TRBV6-5
TGTGCCAGCAGCGCCGAAGGGATCAATCAGCCCCAGCATTTT
CASSAEGINQPQHF
>-|14|TRBJ1-3|-|TRBV5-1
TGCGCCAGCAGCTTGGTCGGCATTGGAAACACCATATATTTT
CASSLVGIGNTIYF
>-|14|TRBJ1-1|-|TRBV7-6
TGTGCCAGCAGCTTAGATCTCGCGAACACTGAAGCTTTCTTT
CASSLDLANTEAFF
>-|15|TRBJ2-5|-|TRBV5-1
TGCGCCAGCAGCGTATTGGGGACCCCGGAAGAGACCCAGTACTTC
CASSVLGTPEETQYF
>TRBD2|16|TRBJ2-5|-|TRBV5-1
TGCGCCAGCAGCTTGGCTCTAGCGGGGGGACAAGAGACCCAGTACTTC
CASSLALAGGQETQYF
>TRBD1|14|TRBJ2-7|-|TRBV2
TGTGCCAGCAGTACGACAGGGGGCGGGTACGAGCAGTACTTC
CASSTTGGGYEQYF
>-|17|TRBJ2-3|-|TRBV29-1
TGCAGCGTTGAAGGCCCCCGAATGACGGGCAGCACAGATACGCAGTATTTT
CSVEGPRMTGSTDTQYF
>-|13|TRBJ1-1|-|TRBV5-1
TGCGCCAGCAGGGAACCGGCGAACACTGAAGCTTTCTTT
CASREPANTEAFF
>-|15|TRBJ1-5|-|TRBV6-1
TGTGCCAGCAGCGTGAGTCGAGGGACGGCTCAGCCCCAGCATTTT
CASSVSRGTAQPQHF
>-|11|TRBJ1-6|-|TRBV20-1
TGCAGTGCAGCGGGGTTCGTGACCCTCCACTTT
CSAAGFVTLHF
>-|17|TRBJ2-5|-|TRBV9
TGTGCCAGCAGCCCCCCTGGAGGGATCATAGGGGAAGAGACCCAGTACTTC
CASSPPGGIIGEETQYF
>-|12|TRBJ2-5|-|TRBV2
TGTGCCAGCTCCCTAACTCGGGAGACCCAGTACTTC
CASSLTRETQYF
>TRBD2|15|TRBJ2-5|-|TRBV27
TGTGCCAGCAGTCCAACCGCGGGGGGTCTAGAGACCCAGTACTTC
CASSPTAGGLETQYF
>TRBD2|17|TRBJ2-1|-|TRBV11-2
TGTGCCAGCAGCATATTTAGCGGGACCGAATTCTACAATGAGCAGTTCTTC
CASSIFSGTEFYNEQFF
>-|13|TRBJ1-2|few|TRBV27
TGTGCCAGCAGTTTAAAGGCCGCCTATGGCTACACCTTC
CASSLKAAYGYTF